This paragraph covers one T cell receptor (beta chain) sequence. The antigen remains unidentified. All the patients suffered relapse after autologous stem cell transplantation, and brentuximab vedotin exposure differed. Reported best responses ranged across complete response, partial response or progressive disease. The sample is drawn from a study of PD-1 blockade in classical Hodgkin lymphoma. Looking at the study overall: Patients got intravenous nivolumab 3 mg/kg every 2 weeks. General study results and limits: Whoever responded completely had baseline diversity much like that seen in newly diagnosed patients.

This table comes from immunoSEQ multiplex PCR, and its TCRdb copy is limited to in-frame clones, with some not included. The repertoire holds 40,000 to 60,000 clones, with around 73% as singletons. This CDR3 is built from 16 residues. J lost 3 bases, V lost 5 bases, and 13 bases had no gene match. CDR1 SGHTA and CDR2 FQGTGA come from the germline V gene. The receptor was isolated from a human donor with classical Hodgkin lymphoma. The V call is TRBV7-3, the J call TRBJ2-7, with 7 bases that match TRBD2. Specimen: peripheral blood mononuclear cells (PBMCs), collected before the second cycle of nivolumab. CDR3 sequence (DNA): TGTGCCAGCAGCCTCCGTGCTAGCGGAGCTTTCTACGAGCAGTACTTC. It encodes CASSLRASGAFYEQYF.